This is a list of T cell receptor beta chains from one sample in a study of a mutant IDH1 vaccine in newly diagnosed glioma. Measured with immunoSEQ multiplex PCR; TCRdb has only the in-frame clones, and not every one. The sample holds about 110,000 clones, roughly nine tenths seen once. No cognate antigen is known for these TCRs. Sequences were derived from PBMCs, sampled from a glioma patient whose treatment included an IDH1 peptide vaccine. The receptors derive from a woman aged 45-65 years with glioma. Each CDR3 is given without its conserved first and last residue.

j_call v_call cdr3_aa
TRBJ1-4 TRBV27 ASSLSYSPSEKLF
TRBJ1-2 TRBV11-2 ASSLGTEYGYT
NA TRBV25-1 ASSSSSGSYEQY
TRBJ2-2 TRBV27 ASSYRGWGELF
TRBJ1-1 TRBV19 ASSIVSMNTEAF
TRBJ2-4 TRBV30 AWAALDTSGGVLAKNIQY
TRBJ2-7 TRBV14 ASSHKTSGRARSYEQY
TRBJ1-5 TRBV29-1 SVRGGDHQPQH
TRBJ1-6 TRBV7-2 ASSFGGLGVSPLH
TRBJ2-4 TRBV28 ASSLNGAKNIQY
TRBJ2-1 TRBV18 ASSGIPQGINEQF
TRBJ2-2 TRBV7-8 ASRKGTPNTGELF
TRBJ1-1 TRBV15 ATSRTGGEAEAF
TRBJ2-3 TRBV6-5 ASSRQGGSTDTQY
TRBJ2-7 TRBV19 ASRARDRNYEQY
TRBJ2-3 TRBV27 ASRLGGTDTQY
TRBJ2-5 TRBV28 ASSFDIQETQY
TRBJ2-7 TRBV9 ASSVTSASYEQY
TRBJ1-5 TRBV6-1 ASRDRGKADQPQH
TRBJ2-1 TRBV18 ASSGLAGVSNEQF
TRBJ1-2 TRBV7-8 ASSLDRGWGYGYT
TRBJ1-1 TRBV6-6 ASRGTGGYTEAF
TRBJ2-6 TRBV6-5 ASSDTGAGANVLT